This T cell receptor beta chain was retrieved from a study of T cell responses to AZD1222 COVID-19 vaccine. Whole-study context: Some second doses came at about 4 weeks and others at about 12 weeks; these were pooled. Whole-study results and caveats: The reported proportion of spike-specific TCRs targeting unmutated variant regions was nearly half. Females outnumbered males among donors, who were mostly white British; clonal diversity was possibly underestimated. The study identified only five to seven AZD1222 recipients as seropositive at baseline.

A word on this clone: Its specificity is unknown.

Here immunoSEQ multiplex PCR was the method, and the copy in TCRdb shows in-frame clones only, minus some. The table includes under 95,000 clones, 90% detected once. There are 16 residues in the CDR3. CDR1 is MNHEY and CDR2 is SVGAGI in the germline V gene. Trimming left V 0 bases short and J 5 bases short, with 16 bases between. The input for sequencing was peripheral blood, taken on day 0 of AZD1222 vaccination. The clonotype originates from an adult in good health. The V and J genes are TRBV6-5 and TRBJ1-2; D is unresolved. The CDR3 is CASSYSNADFWYGYTF. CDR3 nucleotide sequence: TGTGCCAGCAGTTACTCGAATGCAGATTTCTGGTATGGCTACACCTTC.